The rows below give T cell receptor beta chains drawn from one sample of a study of blood T cell repertoires in COVID-19. The data were produced by immunoSEQ multiplex PCR, yet TCRdb's version contains in-frame clones alone and is incomplete. The repertoire holds around 30,000 clones, with more than 85% as singletons. The sample comprised peripheral blood. These receptors all come from a male donor with active COVID-19. Both conserved end residues are part of each CDR3. The D gene is left open where the match is weak. Clone size, where shown, is once, few, many, or a class for clones that have expanded.

j_call d_call cdr3_length clone_size v_call cdr3_nt cdr3_aa
TRBJ2-7 - 13 - TRBV4-1 TGCGCCAGCAGCCAGAACCGACAGTACGAGCAGTACTTC CASSQNRQYEQYF
TRBJ1-2 - 13 - TRBV29-1 TGCAGCGGTTCCAGGGAAGGGGCCTATGGCTACACCTTC CSGSREGAYGYTF
TRBJ2-4 - 13 - TRBV6-5 TGTGCCAGCAGTCGGACAGGCGGGGACATTCAGTACTTC CASSRTGGDIQYF
TRBJ2-1 TRBD2 16 - TRBV6-5 TGTGCCAGCAGTTCGGGAGGGGGAGCAACATACAATGAGCAGTTCTTC CASSSGGGATYNEQFF
TRBJ1-1 - 14 - TRBV27 TGTGCCAGCATGCTGACTGCTGTGAACACTGAAGCTTTCTTT CASMLTAVNTEAFF
TRBJ2-3 TRBD2 18 - TRBV11-3 TGTGCCAGCAGCTTCCGAGGACTAGCGGGGGGAACCACAGATACGCAGTATTTT CASSFRGLAGGTTDTQYF
TRBJ2-5 TRBD1 13 - TRBV6-5 TGTGCCAGCGGGGACAGGGTGGAAGAGACCCAGTACTTC CASGDRVEETQYF
TRBJ1-6 - 16 - TRBV5-1 TGCGCCAGCAGCATCGACAGACCCCTCGACAATTCACCCCTCCACTTT CASSIDRPLDNSPLHF
TRBJ1-2 - 11 - TRBV30 TGTGCCTGGAGTCGCAGCTATGGCTACACCTTC CAWSRSYGYTF
TRBJ2-2 - 15 - TRBV19 TGTGCCAGCAGGCCCCCGACGATGAACACCGGGGAGCTGTTTTTT CASRPPTMNTGELFF
TRBJ1-4 - 15 - TRBV5-4 TGTGCCAGCAGCCGACAACAGGGAGCGGCTGAAAAACTGTTTTTT CASSRQQGAAEKLFF
TRBJ2-1 - 17 - TRBV4-2 TGTGCCAGCAGCCAAGGAGCTAGCGATAGCTCCTACAATGAGCAGTTCTTC CASSQGASDSSYNEQFF
TRBJ2-7 - 15 - TRBV18 TGTGCCAGCTCCTCGGGGGTATCCACGGCCTACGAGCAGTACTTC CASSSGVSTAYEQYF
TRBJ1-5 - 15 - TRBV4-1 TGCGCCAGCAGTCTAGACCAGGGGACGTATCAGCCCCAGCATTTT CASSLDQGTYQPQHF
TRBJ1-3 - 16 - TRBV9 TGTGCCAGCAGCCCTAGGGCCCTTGGCGGGGGAAACACCATATATTTT CASSPRALGGGNTIYF
TRBJ2-1 - 14 - TRBV19 TGTGCCAGTAGTGGTTGGGGAGCTTACAATGAGCAGTTCTTC CASSGWGAYNEQFF
TRBJ2-5 - 11 - TRBV20-1 TGCAGTGCTACGTACCAAGAGACCCAGTACTTC CSATYQETQYF
TRBJ2-2 - 16 - TRBV6-2/TRBV6-3 TGTGCCAGCAGTTACGGCGCAGGGGCCAACACCGGGGAGCTGTTTTTT CASSYGAGANTGELFF
TRBJ1-1 - 16 - TRBV5-5 TGTGCCAGCAGCTTGGCAGGGGCCAGACTGAACACTGAAGCTTTCTTT CASSLAGARLNTEAFF
TRBJ1-2 - 14 once TRBV28 TGTGCCAGCAGTCCCCAGTGGGGGGGCTGGGGCTACACCTTC CASSPQWGGWGYTF
TRBJ2-7 - 15 - TRBV5-6 TGTGCCAGCAGCTTGCCTATGAGTCTATTATACGAGCAGTACTTC CASSLPMSLLYEQYF
TRBJ2-1 - 15 - TRBV11-2 TGTGCCAGCAGCTTAGTGGCAGGGTCGGGCCATGAGCAGTTCTTC CASSLVAGSGHEQFF
TRBJ1-2 - 16 once TRBV3-1/TRBV3-2 TGTGCCAGCAGCCAAGTAACTATTGAGGGAAATGATGGCTACACCTTC CASSQVTIEGNDGYTF
TRBJ2-7 - 16 - TRBV27 TGTGCCAGCAGTCGCACCGTCCTCCCGGGCCGTCAAGGGGTTGACTTC CASSRTVLPGRQGVDF